The sequence of this TCR beta chain was determined in a study of CD8+ T cells in alopecia areata. cDNA serving as the sequencing template came from extracted, reverse transcribed RNA. Repertoires were generated with immunoSEQ multiplex PCR, while TCRdb's copy carries only in-frame clones and drops some. The sample carries over 200,000 clones, 64% recorded once. Study-level points and caveats: Researchers report lesional scalp, most notably alopecia totalis/universalis, outstripped normal scalp in clonality.

Germline V gives CDR1 ENHRY, CDR2 SYGVKD. Trimming took off 4 bases at V and 1 base at J, with 16 bases between the two ends. This CDR3 region has 16 residues. Concerning this clone itself: Antigen: not known.

Treatment denoted: oral pan-JAK inhibitor, 5-10 mg twice daily. Sequences were derived from CD4+ T cells sorted from blood, sampled at week 4, from a patient treated with tofacitinib. The chain links TRBV10-3 to TRBJ1-1; the D is unclear. This receptor was taken from a human donor with alopecia areata. CDR3 nucleotides: TGTGCCATCAGTGCTACCTCAGCGGAATGGAACACTGAAGCTTTCTTT. Protein: CAISATSAEWNTEAFF.